This TCR beta chain comes out of a study of T cells in Graves' hyperthyroidism and ophthalmopathy. Study at large: Peripheral blood was taken when the disease was first diagnosed, before any treatment began.

TCR beta CDR3 region amplification was performed from RNA transcripts. In the first-round RT-PCR of the TCR CDR3, the HTBI primer set was used. Using its own MiXCR run on the multiplex PCR reads, TCRdb lists one record per CDR3 protein. This table has hundreds of thousands of distinct CDR3 sequences, roughly 15% appearing once. In its sample, this clonotype was seen many times. Orbital computed tomography and thyroid ultrasound, together with serum TRAb and thyroxine and clinical symptoms, were used for diagnoses. Over 8 ml fresh peripheral blood yielded the PBMCs. Source material: blood. The TCR sequence derives from a man aged 18 to 30 with Graves' ophthalmopathy.

Here the CDR3 reads CAWSERDWHTDTQYF. The CDR3 DNA sequence: TGTGCCTGGAGTGAAAGGGACTGGCACACAGATACGCAGTATTTT. The chain combines TRBV30 with TRBJ2-3, with TRBD2 as a possible D gene (6 bases). Trimming removed 1 base at V and 2 bases at J, with 13 bases between. From germline, CDR1 is GTSNPN and CDR2 SVGIG (reference sequence). CDR3 length equals 15 residues.